The clone carrying this T cell receptor (beta chain) was found many times. Its antigen is unknown. From RNA, the CDR3 regions of TCR beta chains were amplified and sequenced. HTBI-primed RT-PCR formed the first round, and a multiplex PCR formed the second. MiXCR was run by TCRdb on the multiplex PCR reads, yielding one entry per CDR3 protein. The sample lists about 380,000 distinct CDR3 sequences, approximately 15% occurring once. This entry belongs to a study of Graves' ophthalmopathy and Graves' hyperthyroidism. In the study overall: Peripheral blood was obtained at first diagnosis, ahead of any treatment. Broader study findings: Blood repertoires reportedly contained most expanded thyroid clonotypes above 0.001 frequency.

Each hyperthyroidism patient was newly diagnosed, with under 2 months' duration, and aged 18 to 65. Trimming took off 5 bases at V and 6 bases at J, with 26 bases between the two ends. CDR3 length equals 17 residues. From germline, CDR1 is SGHAT and CDR2 FQNNGV. Sequencing was done on a sample of peripheral blood. This clonotype was obtained from a young woman with stable Graves' hyperthyroidism. V is TRBV11-2 and J is TRBJ2-7; TRBD1 might be the D (5 bases). The CDR3 DNA reads TGTGCCAGCAGCACCCCGCTTCTAGGGGAACCCTCCGTCGAGCAGTACTTC. This codes for CASSTPLLGEPSVEQYF.